The 16 T cell receptor beta chains in this list originate from one sample, sequenced in a study of blood T cell repertoires in COVID-19. Method: immunoSEQ multiplex PCR; TCRdb's copy keeps in-frame clones and lacks some. Here the sample spans about 56,000 clones, around 84% being singletons. Source material: peripheral blood. The receptors stem from a woman of 80 years or more with acute or convalescent COVID-19.

The chain joins TRBV10-1 to TRBJ2-2; TRBD1 aligns across 11 bases. CDR1 WNHNN and CDR2 SYGVQD come from the germline V gene (reference sequence). V gave up 2 bases and J gave up 2 bases; unmatched junction bases: 7. The length of the CDR3 is 18 residues. CDR3 loop: CASSERLGQGANTGELFF. The CDR3, as DNA: TGCGCCAGCAGTGAGCGCTTAGGACAGGGGGCTAACACCGGGGAGCTGTTTTTT.

This chain joins TRBV10-2 and TRBJ1-1; 7 bases fit TRBD1. Trimming took 6 bases from V and 8 from J; bases not matched to a gene: 6. CDR3 length equals 12 residues. Per germline, CDR1 WSHSY and CDR2 SAAADI. This CDR3 is CASRTGTAEAFF. CDR3 sequence (DNA): TGCGCCAGCAGGACCGGGACAGCAGAAGCTTTCTTT.

J is TRBJ1-5 and V is TRBV19; 10 nucleotides align to TRBD1. There are 16 residues in the CDR3. The V gene's germline CDR1 is LNHDA and CDR2 SQIVND (reference sequence). Losses at the gene ends were 10 bases for V and 2 bases for J; bases not matched to a gene: 11. CDR3 in DNA: TGTGCCACCGGTAGACAGGGGGCGCGAGGCAATCAGCCCCAGCATTTT. It encodes CATGRQGARGNQPQHF.

This clone came up once. V gene TRBV12-5 combines with J gene TRBJ2-7, with D maybe TRBD1 (6 bases). Trimming cost V 3 bases and J 6 bases, with 12 bases left between them. From germline, CDR1 is LGHNT and CDR2 FRNRAP. This CDR3 has 13 amino acids. CDR3 nucleotide sequence: TGTGCTAGTGGTTTAAAACAGGGTGGCGAGCAGTACTTC. Amino acids: CASGLKQGGEQYF.

This clone was picked up a small number of times. V and J are TRBV10-2 and TRBJ2-7; D call uncertain. Trimming took 4 bases from V and 4 from J, leaving 8 bases between them. This CDR3 comprises 12 residues. CDR1 and CDR2 from the germline V gene are WSHSY and SAAADI. The DNA of the CDR3 is TGCGCCAGCAGTGGGAGACGATACGAGCAGTACTTC. Residues: CASSGRRYEQYF.

The chain is built from TRBV5-1 and TRBJ2-5; 7 bases are shared with TRBD2. With 1 base clipped from V and 5 bases from J, the junction kept 8 bases outside the gene matches. CDR1 and CDR2 from the germline V gene are SGHRS and YFSETQ. The CDR3 sequence is 15 residues long. The CDR3 protein is CASSLSSGGGETQYF. CDR3 bases: TGCGCCAGCAGCTTGTCTAGCGGTGGAGGGGAGACCCAGTACTTC.

This chain uses TRBV2 with TRBJ2-7; 7 nucleotides agree with TRBD1. This CDR3 spans 14 amino acids. In germline, CDR1 is SNHLY, CDR2 FYNNEI. V dropped 6 bases and J dropped 2; count of bases not matched to a gene: 7. This chain's CDR3 is CASRERQGPYEQYF. The DNA for the CDR3 is TGTGCCAGCAGGGAAAGACAGGGTCCCTACGAGCAGTACTTC. The entire variable domain, with the rest obtained from reference TRBV2 and TRBJ2-7, is as follows: EPEVTQTPSHQVTQMGQEVILRCVPISNHLYFYWYRQILGQKVEFLVSFYNNEISEKSEIFDDQFSVERPDGSNFTLKIRSTKLEDSAMYFCASRERQGPYEQYFGPGTRLTVT.

This clone was seen a handful of times. The chain joins TRBV5-6 to TRBJ2-3; tentatively, D is TRBD2 (5 bases). The CDR3 runs 13 residues. Per the germline V gene, CDR1 is SGHDT and CDR2 is YYEEEE. V lost 1 base and J lost 3, with 6 bases in between. This CDR3 reads CASSLRGTDTQYF. CDR3 DNA: TGTGCCAGCAGCTTGAGAGGGACAGATACGCAGTATTTT.

This sequence joins TRBV29-1 and TRBJ1-5; 7 bases agree with TRBD1. Per the germline V gene, CDR1 is SQVTM and CDR2 is ANQGSEA. The CDR3 has 14 amino acids. J was trimmed by 2 bases and V by 5 bases; bases with no gene match: 6. CDR3 coding DNA: TGCAGCGTTCAGACAGGGATTGGCAATCAGCCCCAGCATTTT. This sequence encodes CSVQTGIGNQPQHF.

This sequence joins TRBV7-8 and TRBJ1-2; D gene unclear. Germline V gene sequence: CDR1 SGHVS, CDR2 FQNEAQ. The CDR3 runs to 13 residues. V was pared by 0 bases and J by 13 bases, with 15 bases between. CDR3 bases: TGTGCCAGCAGCTTAGCGGGAGAGGGATCCGGCACCTTC. It is translated as CASSLAGEGSGTF. The full variable domain, completed using reference TRBV7-8 and TRBJ1-2, is GAGVSQSPRYKVAKRGQDVALRCDPISGHVSLFWYQQALGQGPEFLTYFQNEAQLDKSGLPSDRFFAERPEGSVSTLKIQRTQQEDSAVYLCASSLAGEGSGTFGSGTRLTVV.

The sample holds a few counts of this clone. The rearrangement joins TRBV19 to TRBJ2-5; 8 bases match TRBD2. Germline CDR1 is LNHDA and CDR2 is SQIVND (reference sequence). This CDR3 is built from 14 residues. J was trimmed by 4 bases and V by 2 bases; bases with no gene match: 3. The CDR3 sequence is CASSISGTRETQYF. The CDR3 nucleotides are TGTGCCAGTAGTATATCTGGGACTAGAGAGACCCAGTACTTC.

The CDR3 loop is CASTLNPGNSYEQYF. The CDR3 region has the DNA TGCGCCAGCACTCTCAATCCGGGAAACTCCTACGAGCAGTACTTC. The V call is TRBV5-1, the J call TRBJ2-7, with D perhaps TRBD2 (5 bases). V lost 6 bases and J lost 0, with 16 bases in between. The CDR3 has 15 residues. CDR1 SGHRS and CDR2 YFSETQ come from the germline V gene.

This chain connects TRBV6-6 to TRBJ1-1; tentative D call: TRBD1 (5 bases). Trimming pared 6 bases from V and 1 base from J, leaving 15 bases between. The CDR3 is made up of 15 amino acids. From germline, CDR1 is MNHNY and CDR2 SVGAGI (reference sequence). CDR3 DNA: TGTGCCAGCAGACCGTTACCTCAGGGGAACACTGAAGCTTTCTTT. Protein: CASRPLPQGNTEAFF.

The gene calls are TRBV5-1 and TRBJ2-1; 7 nucleotides line up with TRBD2. V lost 0 bases and J lost 15; bases outside the gene matches: 12. The CDR3 is 14 amino acids. Looked up from germline, CDR1 is SGHRS and CDR2 is YFSETQ. CDR3 DNA: TGCGCCAGCAGCTTGGAGTTATGGGCGGGGGTTTCGTTCTTC. This translates into CASSLELWAGVSFF.

V gene TRBV12-5 combines with J gene TRBJ1-5, with D possibly matching TRBD1 (6 bases). Trimming took 6 bases from V and 0 from J, leaving 9 bases between them. In germline, CDR1 is LGHNT, CDR2 FRNRAP. CDR3 length equals 14 residues. The CDR3 is CASGPQGSNQPQHF. As DNA, the CDR3 is TGTGCTAGTGGCCCACAGGGTAGCAATCAGCCCCAGCATTTT.

This clone was found once. This CDR3 reads CASSLTEAGVYTF. The CDR3 DNA follows: TGTGCCAGCAGCTTGACCGAGGCGGGGGTCTACACCTTC. The chain has TRBV7-3 and TRBJ1-2; possibly TRBD1 for D (5 bases). CDR1 is SGHTA, CDR2 FQGTGA, per germline. The CDR3 covers 13 residues. Trimming cost V 3 bases and J 10 bases, with 15 bases left between them.